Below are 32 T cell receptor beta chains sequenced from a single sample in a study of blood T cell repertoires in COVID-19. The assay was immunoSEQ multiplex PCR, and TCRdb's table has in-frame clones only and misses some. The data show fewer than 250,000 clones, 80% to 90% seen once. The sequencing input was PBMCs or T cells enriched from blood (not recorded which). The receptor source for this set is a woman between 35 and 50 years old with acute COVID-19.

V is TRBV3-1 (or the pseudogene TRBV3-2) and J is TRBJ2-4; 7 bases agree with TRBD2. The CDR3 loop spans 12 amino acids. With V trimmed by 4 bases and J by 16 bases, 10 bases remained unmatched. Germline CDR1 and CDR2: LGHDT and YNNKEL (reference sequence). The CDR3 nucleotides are TGTGCCAGCAGCCCAATGGGGGGGAAATCATACTTC. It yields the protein CASSPMGGKSYF.

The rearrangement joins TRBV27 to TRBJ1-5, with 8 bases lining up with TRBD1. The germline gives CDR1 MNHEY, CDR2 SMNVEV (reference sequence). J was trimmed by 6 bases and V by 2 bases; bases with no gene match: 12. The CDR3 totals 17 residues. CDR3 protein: CASSLLAIGQGAQPQHF. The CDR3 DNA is TGTGCCAGCAGTTTACTCGCCATAGGACAGGGAGCTCAGCCCCAGCATTTT.

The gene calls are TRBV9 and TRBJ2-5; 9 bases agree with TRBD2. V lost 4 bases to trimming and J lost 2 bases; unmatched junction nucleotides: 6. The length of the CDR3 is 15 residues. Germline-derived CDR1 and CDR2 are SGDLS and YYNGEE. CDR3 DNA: TGTGCCAGCAGCTTCCTAGGACTAGCGCAAGAGACCCAGTACTTC. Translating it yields CASSFLGLAQETQYF.

DNA for the CDR3: TGTGCCAGCAGCTCTACACTAGCGACCGAACTAAGCACAGATACGCAGTATTTT. Its translation: CASSSTLATELSTDTQYF. The V and J genes are TRBV11-2 and TRBJ2-3; 7 positions match TRBD2. V gave up 4 bases and J gave up 0 bases; unmatched junction bases: 13. This CDR3 is 18 amino acids long. Germline V lookup: CDR1 SGHAT, CDR2 FQNNGV. Filled out from reference TRBV11-2 and TRBJ2-3, the complete variable domain reads EAGVAQSPRYKIIEKRQSVAFWCNPISGHATLYWYQQILGQGPKLLIQFQNNGVVDDSQLPKDRFSAERLKGVDSTLKIQPAKLEDSAVYLCASSSTLATELSTDTQYFGPGTRLTVL.

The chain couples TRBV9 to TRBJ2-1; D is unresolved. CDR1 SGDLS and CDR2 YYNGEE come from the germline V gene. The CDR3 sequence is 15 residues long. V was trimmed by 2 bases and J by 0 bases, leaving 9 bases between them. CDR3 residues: CASSVDSYSYNEQFF. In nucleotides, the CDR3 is TGTGCCAGCAGCGTCGACTCTTACTCCTACAATGAGCAGTTCTTC. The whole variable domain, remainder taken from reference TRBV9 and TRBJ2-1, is DSGVTQTPKHLITATGQRVTLRCSPRSGDLSVYWYQQSLDQGLQFLIQYYNGEERAKGNILERFSAQQFPDLHSELNLSSLELGDSALYFCASSVDSYSYNEQFFGPGTRLTVL.

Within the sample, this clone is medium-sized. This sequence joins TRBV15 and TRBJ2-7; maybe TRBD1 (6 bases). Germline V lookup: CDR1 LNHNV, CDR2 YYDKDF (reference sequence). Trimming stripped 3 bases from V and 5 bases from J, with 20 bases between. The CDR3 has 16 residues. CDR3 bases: TGTGCCACCAGCAGGTCCTCAGGGGTGAGCGGTGACGAGCAGTACTTC. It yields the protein CATSRSSGVSGDEQYF.

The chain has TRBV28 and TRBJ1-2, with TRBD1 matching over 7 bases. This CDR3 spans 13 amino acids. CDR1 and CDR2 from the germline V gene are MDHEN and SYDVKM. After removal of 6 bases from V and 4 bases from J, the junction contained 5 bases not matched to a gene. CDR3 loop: CASSRTGGYGYTF. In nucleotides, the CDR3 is TGTGCCAGCAGCCGGACAGGCGGCTATGGCTACACCTTC.

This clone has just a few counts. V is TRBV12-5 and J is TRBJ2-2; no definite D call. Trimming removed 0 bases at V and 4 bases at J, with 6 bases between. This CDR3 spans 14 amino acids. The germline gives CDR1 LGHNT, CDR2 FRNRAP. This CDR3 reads CASGLVRSTGELFF. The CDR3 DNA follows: TGTGCTAGTGGTTTGGTAAGGAGCACCGGGGAGCTGTTTTTT.

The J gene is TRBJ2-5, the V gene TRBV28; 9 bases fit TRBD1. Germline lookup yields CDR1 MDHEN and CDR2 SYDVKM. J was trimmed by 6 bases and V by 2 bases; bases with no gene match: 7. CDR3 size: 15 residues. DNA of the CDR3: TGTGCCAGCAGTTTAGGTGGACAGGGGACTAAGACCCAGTACTTC. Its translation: CASSLGGQGTKTQYF.

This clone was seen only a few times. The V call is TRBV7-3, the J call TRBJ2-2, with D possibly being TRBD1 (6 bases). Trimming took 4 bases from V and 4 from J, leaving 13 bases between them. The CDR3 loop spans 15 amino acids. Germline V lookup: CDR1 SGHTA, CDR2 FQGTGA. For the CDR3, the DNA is TGTGCCAGCAGCTCGACAGGAATGACCACCGGGGAGCTGTTTTTT. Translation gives CASSSTGMTTGELFF.

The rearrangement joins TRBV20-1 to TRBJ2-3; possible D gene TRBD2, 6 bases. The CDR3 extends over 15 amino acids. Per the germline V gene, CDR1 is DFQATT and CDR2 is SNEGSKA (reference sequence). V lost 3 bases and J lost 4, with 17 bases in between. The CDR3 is CSASAAGTRPDTQYF. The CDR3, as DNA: TGCAGTGCTAGTGCAGCGGGCACACGCCCAGATACGCAGTATTTT.

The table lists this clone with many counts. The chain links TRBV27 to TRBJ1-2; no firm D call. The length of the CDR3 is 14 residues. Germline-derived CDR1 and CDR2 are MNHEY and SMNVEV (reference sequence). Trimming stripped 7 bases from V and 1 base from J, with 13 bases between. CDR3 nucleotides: TGTGCCAGCAAAAACATAGGGAGTAACTATGGCTACACCTTC. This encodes CASKNIGSNYGYTF.

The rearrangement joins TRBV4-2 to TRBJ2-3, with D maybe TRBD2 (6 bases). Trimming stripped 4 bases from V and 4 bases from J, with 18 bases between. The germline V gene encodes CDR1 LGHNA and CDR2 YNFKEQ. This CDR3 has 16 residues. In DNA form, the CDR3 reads TGTGCCAGCAGCCGACTATCTCGGGAGATCTCAGATACGCAGTATTTT. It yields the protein CASSRLSREISDTQYF.

CDR3 DNA sequence: TGTGCCAGCAGCCCTAGTCTCAACTTTGGAAACACCATATATTTT. This gives the protein CASSPSLNFGNTIYF. The chain is built from TRBV9 and TRBJ1-3; D uncertain. The CDR3 extends over 15 amino acids. Germline CDR1 is SGDLS and CDR2 is YYNGEE. V shed 4 bases and J shed 3 bases, with 14 bases lying between them.

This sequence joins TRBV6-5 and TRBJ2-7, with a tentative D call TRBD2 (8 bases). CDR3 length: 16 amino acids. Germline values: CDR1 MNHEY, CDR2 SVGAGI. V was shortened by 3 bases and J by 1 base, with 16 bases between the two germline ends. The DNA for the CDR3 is TGTGCCAGCAGTTATAGCGGGACAGCGGATTCCTACGAGCAGTACTTC. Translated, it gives CASSYSGTADSYEQYF.

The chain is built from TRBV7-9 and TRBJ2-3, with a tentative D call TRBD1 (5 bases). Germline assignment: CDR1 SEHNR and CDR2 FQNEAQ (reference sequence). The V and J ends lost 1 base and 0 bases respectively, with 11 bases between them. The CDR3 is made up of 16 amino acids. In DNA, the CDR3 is TGTGCCAGCAGCTTAGGACAGAATCCTAGCACAGATACGCAGTATTTT. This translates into CASSLGQNPSTDTQYF.

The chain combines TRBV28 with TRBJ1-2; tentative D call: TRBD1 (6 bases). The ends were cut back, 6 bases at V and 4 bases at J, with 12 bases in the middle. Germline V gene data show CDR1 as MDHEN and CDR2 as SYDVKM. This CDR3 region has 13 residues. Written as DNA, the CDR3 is TGTGCCAGCAGCACGCAGGGGATCTATGGCTACACCTTC. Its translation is CASSTQGIYGYTF.

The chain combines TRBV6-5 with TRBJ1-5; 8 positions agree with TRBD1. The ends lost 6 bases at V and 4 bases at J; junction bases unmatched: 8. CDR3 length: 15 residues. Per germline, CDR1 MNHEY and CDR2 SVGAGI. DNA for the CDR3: TGTGCCAGCAGCTTCGGACAGGGCCCGAATCAGCCCCAGCATTTT. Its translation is CASSFGQGPNQPQHF.

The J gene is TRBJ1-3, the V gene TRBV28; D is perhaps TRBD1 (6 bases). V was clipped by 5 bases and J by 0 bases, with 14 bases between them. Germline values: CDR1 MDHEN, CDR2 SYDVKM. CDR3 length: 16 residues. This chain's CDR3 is CASSRGGQGSGNTIYF. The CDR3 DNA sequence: TGTGCCAGCAGTCGGGGGGGGCAGGGCTCTGGAAACACCATATATTTT.

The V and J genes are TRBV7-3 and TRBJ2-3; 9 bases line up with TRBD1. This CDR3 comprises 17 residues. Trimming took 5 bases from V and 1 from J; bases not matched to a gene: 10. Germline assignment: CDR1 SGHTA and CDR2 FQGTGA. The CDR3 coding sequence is TGTGCCAGCAGCGCCGTAGTTGGGGACAGGGGCACAGATACGCAGTATTTT. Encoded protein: CASSAVVGDRGTDTQYF.

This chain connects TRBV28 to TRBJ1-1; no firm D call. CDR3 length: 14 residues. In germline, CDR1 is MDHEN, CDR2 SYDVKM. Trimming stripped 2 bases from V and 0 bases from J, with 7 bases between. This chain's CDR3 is CASSLISVNTEAFF. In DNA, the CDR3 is TGTGCCAGCAGTTTAATATCTGTGAACACTGAAGCTTTCTTT.

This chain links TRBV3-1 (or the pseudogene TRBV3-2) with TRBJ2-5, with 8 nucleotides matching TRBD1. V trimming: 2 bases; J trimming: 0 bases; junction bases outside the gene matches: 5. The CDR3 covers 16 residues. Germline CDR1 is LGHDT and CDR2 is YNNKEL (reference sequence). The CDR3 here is CASSQRRGPNQETQYF. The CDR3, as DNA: TGTGCCAGCAGCCAACGCAGGGGGCCTAACCAAGAGACCCAGTACTTC.

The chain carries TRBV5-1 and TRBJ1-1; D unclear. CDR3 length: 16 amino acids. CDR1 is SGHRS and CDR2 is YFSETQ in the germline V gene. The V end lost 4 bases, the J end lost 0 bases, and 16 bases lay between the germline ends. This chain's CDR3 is CASSPGRSIMNTEAFF. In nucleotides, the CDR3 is TGCGCCAGCAGCCCCGGTAGGAGCATCATGAACACTGAAGCTTTCTTT.

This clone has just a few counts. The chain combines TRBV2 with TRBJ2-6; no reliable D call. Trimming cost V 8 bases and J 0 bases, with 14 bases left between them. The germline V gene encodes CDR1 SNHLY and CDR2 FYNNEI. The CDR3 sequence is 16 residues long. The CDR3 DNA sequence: TGTGCCAGCCGCTCGACTGTTCTCTCTGGGGCCAACGTCCTGACTTTC. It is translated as CASRSTVLSGANVLTF.

CDR3 region: CASSGGGIHNEQFF. The CDR3, as DNA: TGTGCCAGCTCCGGTGGCGGGATTCACAATGAGCAGTTCTTC. The V gene is TRBV18, the J gene TRBJ2-1, with D possibly matching TRBD2 (6 bases). The CDR3 loop spans 14 amino acids. V gave up 6 bases and J gave up 5 bases, with 14 bases separating them. CDR1 is KGHSH, CDR2 LQKENI, per germline.

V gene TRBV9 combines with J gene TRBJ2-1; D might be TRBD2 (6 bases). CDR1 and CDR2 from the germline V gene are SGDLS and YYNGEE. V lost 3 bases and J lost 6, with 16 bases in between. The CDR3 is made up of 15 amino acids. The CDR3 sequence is CASSASVQNPNEQFF. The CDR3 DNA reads TGTGCCAGCAGCGCTAGCGTCCAAAACCCCAATGAGCAGTTCTTC.

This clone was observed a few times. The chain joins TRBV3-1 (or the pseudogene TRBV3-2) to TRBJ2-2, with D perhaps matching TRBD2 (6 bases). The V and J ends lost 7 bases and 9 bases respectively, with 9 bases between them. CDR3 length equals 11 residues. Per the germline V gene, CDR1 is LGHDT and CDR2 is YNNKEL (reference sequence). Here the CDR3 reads CASMRGRELFF. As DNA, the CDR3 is TGTGCCAGCATGCGGGGCAGGGAGCTGTTTTTT.

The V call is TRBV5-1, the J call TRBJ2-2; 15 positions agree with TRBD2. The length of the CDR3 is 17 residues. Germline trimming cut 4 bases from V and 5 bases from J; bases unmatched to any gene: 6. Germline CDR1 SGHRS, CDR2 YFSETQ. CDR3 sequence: CASSPGLAGGRTGELFF. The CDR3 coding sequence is TGCGCCAGCAGCCCGGGACTAGCGGGAGGTCGGACCGGGGAGCTGTTTTTT.

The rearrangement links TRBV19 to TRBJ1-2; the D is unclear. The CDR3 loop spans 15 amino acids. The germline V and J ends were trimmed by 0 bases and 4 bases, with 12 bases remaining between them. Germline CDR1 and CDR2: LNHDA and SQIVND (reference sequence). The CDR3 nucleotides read TGTGCCAGTAGTATAGATCGACGGGAGGTCTATGGCTACACCTTC. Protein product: CASSIDRREVYGYTF.

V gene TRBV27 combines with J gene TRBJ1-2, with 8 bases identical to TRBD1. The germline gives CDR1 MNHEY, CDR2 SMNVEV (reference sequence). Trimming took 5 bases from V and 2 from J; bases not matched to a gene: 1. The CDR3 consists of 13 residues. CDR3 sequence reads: CASSRTGNYGYTF. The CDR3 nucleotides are TGTGCCAGCAGTAGGACAGGGAACTATGGCTACACCTTC.

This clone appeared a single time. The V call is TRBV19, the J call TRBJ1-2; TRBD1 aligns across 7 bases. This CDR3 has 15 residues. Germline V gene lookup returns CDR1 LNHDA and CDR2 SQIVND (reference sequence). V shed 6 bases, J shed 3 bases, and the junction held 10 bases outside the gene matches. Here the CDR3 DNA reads TGTGCCAGTAGCCTCGTAGACAGGGAATACTATGGCTACACCTTC. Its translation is CASSLVDREYYGYTF.

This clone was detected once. CDR3 loop: CASSLSARGVDTQYF. The CDR3 nucleotides read TGCGCCAGCAGCTTGTCGGCCAGGGGTGTGGATACGCAGTATTTT. The chain combines TRBV5-1 with TRBJ2-3; the D gene is possibly TRBD1 (6 bases). The V end was cut by 1 base, the J end by 6 bases, with 15 bases between. The V gene's germline CDR1 is SGHRS and CDR2 YFSETQ. The CDR3 has 15 residues.